Below, 14 T cell receptor beta chains from the same sample are listed, as sequenced in a study of shared clonotypes between healthy human individuals. Some clones are missing from TCRdb's copy, which holds only in-frame ones; the method was immunoSEQ multiplex PCR. The sample carries just over 2,000,000 clones, around 96% recorded once. Naivety among CD8 cells was defined by CD45RO negativity and positive CCR7 selection, thereby excluding terminally differentiated effector memory CD45RA+ cells. Sequencing was carried out using naive CD8+ T cells sorted from blood. The receptor source for this set is a young man in good health.

This chain connects TRBV29-1 to TRBJ1-1; no definite D call. In germline, CDR1 is SQVTM, CDR2 ANQGSEA. This CDR3 region has 13 residues. V gave up 2 bases and J gave up 9 bases, with 16 bases separating them. CDR3 coding DNA: TGCAGCGTTGAACTATCCCGCGATCCCCAAGCTTTCTTT. This translates into CSVELSRDPQAFF. Complete variable domain (other parts from reference TRBV29-1 and TRBJ1-1): SAVISQKPSRDICQRGTSLTIQCQVDSQVTMMFWYRQQPGQSLTLIATANQGSEATYESGFVIDKFPISRPNLTFSTLTVSNMSPEDSSIYLCSVELSRDPQAFFGQGTRLTVV.

V is TRBV29-1 and J is TRBJ1-1; 8 nucleotides match TRBD1. J gave up 4 bases and V 7 bases, and 5 bases lay outside the gene matches. The length of the CDR3 is 12 residues. CDR1 is SQVTM, CDR2 ANQGSEA, per germline. CDR3 bases: TGCAGCGCCGGACAGGGAGTCACTGAAGCTTTCTTT. It specifies CSAGQGVTEAFF. The complete variable domain, with remaining parts taken from reference TRBV29-1 and TRBJ1-1, reads SAVISQKPSRDICQRGTSLTIQCQVDSQVTMMFWYRQQPGQSLTLIATANQGSEATYESGFVIDKFPISRPNLTFSTLTVSNMSPEDSSIYLCSAGQGVTEAFFGQGTRLTVV.

This chain connects TRBV5-6 to TRBJ1-2; no reliable D call. Germline loops: CDR1 SGHDT, CDR2 YYEEEE. The CDR3 totals 15 residues. Trimming took off 4 bases at V and 3 bases at J, with 16 bases between the two ends. The CDR3 is CASSLIAVPDYGYTF. For the CDR3, the DNA is TGTGCCAGCAGCCTTATCGCGGTGCCCGACTATGGCTACACCTTC.

J is TRBJ1-1 and V is TRBV9, with no clear D. In germline, CDR1 is SGDLS, CDR2 YYNGEE. Between the trimmed V and J ends, which lost 3 bases and 0 bases, there was a span of 6 bases. The CDR3 loop spans 13 amino acids. The CDR3 DNA reads TGTGCCAGCAGCGGAAATATGAACACTGAAGCTTTCTTT. It specifies CASSGNMNTEAFF.

The genes are TRBV9 and TRBJ1-6; 9 bases map to TRBD1. Germline-derived CDR1 and CDR2 are SGDLS and YYNGEE. CDR3 length: 15 residues. The trim removed 0 bases at V and 7 bases at J, leaving 2 bases unmatched. The CDR3 nucleotides read TGTGCCAGCAGCGTAGGGACAGGGGAGAATTCACCCCTCCACTTT. Its protein product is CASSVGTGENSPLHF.

The chain uses TRBV9 and TRBJ2-4, with 11 bases matching TRBD2. This CDR3 is built from 16 residues. Germline assignment: CDR1 SGDLS and CDR2 YYNGEE. The V segment lost 0 bases and the J segment 11 bases; nucleotides outside the gene matches: 10. The CDR3 is CASSVDILAGETVQYF. In DNA, the CDR3 is TGTGCCAGCAGCGTAGACATACTAGCGGGAGAGACTGTTCAGTACTTC.

This clone was seen only a few times. This specimen includes other DNA sequences encoding the same CDR3. The rearrangement joins TRBV27 to TRBJ1-1, with D perhaps matching TRBD1 (6 bases). The V end lost 3 bases, the J end lost 4 bases, and 6 bases lay between the germline ends. Germline assignment: CDR1 MNHEY and CDR2 SMNVEV (reference sequence). The CDR3 sequence is 12 residues long. CDR3 coding DNA: TGTGCCAGCAGTTTCAGGGGCACTGAAGCTTTCTTT. It codes for CASSFRGTEAFF.

The V call is TRBV6-6, the J call TRBJ1-1, with TRBD1 as a possible D gene (5 bases). Trimming cost V 4 bases and J 4 bases, with 16 bases left between them. From germline, CDR1 is MNHNY and CDR2 SVGAGI (reference sequence). There are 15 residues in the CDR3. The CDR3 DNA sequence: TGTGCCAGCAGTTTACCCGGCAGGGTCCCCACTGAAGCTTTCTTT. It translates to CASSLPGRVPTEAFF.

The chain recombines TRBV29-1 with TRBJ2-1; 12 bases agree with TRBD2. CDR1 is SQVTM and CDR2 is ANQGSEA in the germline V gene. The CDR3 runs 15 residues. With V trimmed by 0 bases and J by 8 bases, 5 bases remained unmatched. CDR3 in DNA: TGCAGCGTTGAAGATACGACTAGCGGGAGTCATGAGCAGTTCTTC. Translation: CSVEDTTSGSHEQFF.

The V and J genes are TRBV5-6 and TRBJ1-5; a weak D match, TRBD1 (5 bases). The CDR3 is made up of 14 amino acids. Looked up from germline, CDR1 is SGHDT and CDR2 is YYEEEE. Between the trimmed V and J ends, which lost 2 bases and 3 bases, there was a span of 9 bases. CDR3 bases: TGTGCCAGCAGCTTCTGGGGGGTCAATCAGCCCCAGCATTTT. Translated, it gives CASSFWGVNQPQHF. Drawing the rest from reference TRBV5-6 and TRBJ1-5, the complete variable domain is DAGVTQSPTHLIKTRGQQVTLRCSPKSGHDTVSWYQQALGQGPQFIFQYYEEEERQRGNFPDRFSGHQFPNYSSELNVNALLLGDSALYLCASSFWGVNQPQHFGDGTRLSIL.

The V call is TRBV11-1, the J call TRBJ2-7; possibly TRBD2 for D (6 bases). The CDR3 is 14 amino acids. CDR1 and CDR2 (germline): SGHAT, FQDESV (reference sequence). Trimming cost V 1 base and J 5 bases, with 12 bases left between them. CDR3 loop: CASSLVGGKDEQYF. The CDR3 bases are TGTGCCAGCAGCTTAGTGGGCGGGAAGGACGAGCAGTACTTC.

The V and J genes are TRBV28 and TRBJ1-2; possible D gene TRBD1, 5 bases. The CDR3 has 14 amino acids. The germline gives CDR1 MDHEN, CDR2 SYDVKM. The V gene lost 5 bases and the J gene lost 5 bases, with 15 bases spanning the gap. The CDR3 DNA reads as TGTGCCAGCAGTCCCCAGGGATGGGTTTATGGCTACACCTTC. This encodes CASSPQGWVYGYTF.

The chain joins TRBV9 to TRBJ1-4, with D possibly TRBD1 on 5 matching bases. Germline CDR1 reads SGDLS; CDR2 reads YYNGEE. The V end lost 3 bases, the J end lost 5 bases, and 14 bases lay between the germline ends. This CDR3 has 15 residues. The CDR3 loop is CASSAHGTANEKLFF. In DNA, the CDR3 is TGTGCCAGCAGCGCCCACGGGACGGCGAATGAAAAACTGTTTTTT. The full variable domain, its missing parts supplied by reference TRBV9 and TRBJ1-4, is DSGVTQTPKHLITATGQRVTLRCSPRSGDLSVYWYQQSLDQGLQFLIQYYNGEERAKGNILERFSAQQFPDLHSELNLSSLELGDSALYFCASSAHGTANEKLFFGSGTQLSVL.

This sequence joins TRBV4-1 and TRBJ2-7; 7 positions match TRBD2. V shed 8 bases and J 5 bases; nucleotides not matched to a gene: 15. The CDR3 totals 15 residues. Germline CDR1 is MGHRA and CDR2 is YSYEKL. The CDR3 loop is CASREDGTPGNEQYF. As DNA, the CDR3 is TGCGCCAGCCGGGAGGACGGGACCCCTGGAAACGAGCAGTACTTC.